One and the same sample provided the 23 T cell receptor beta chains below, sequenced in a study of blood T cell repertoires in COVID-19. Generated by immunoSEQ multiplex PCR, the TCRdb table keeps only in-frame clones and is missing some. The data show just over 300,000 clones, with approximately 89% seen just once and approximately 1.8% held by the top ten. Sequencing was performed on peripheral blood. These receptors were obtained from a woman in her 30s with COVID-19, enrolled during active disease.

The chain uses TRBV28 and TRBJ1-5; 7 nucleotides agree with TRBD1. With 6 bases clipped from V and 0 bases from J, the junction kept 23 bases outside the gene matches. The germline V gene encodes CDR1 MDHEN and CDR2 SYDVKM. This CDR3 spans 21 amino acids. The CDR3, as DNA: TGTGCCAGCAGGGATAGAACTGGAGAGACAGGGATATTTACTAGCAATCAGCCCCAGCATTTT. This gives the protein CASRDRTGETGIFTSNQPQHF.

The rearrangement joins TRBV19 to TRBJ2-1; TRBD2 aligns across 8 bases. CDR3 length: 15 amino acids. From germline, CDR1 is LNHDA and CDR2 SQIVND (reference sequence). Unmatched junction bases numbered 8, after V lost 3 bases and J lost 7 bases. CDR3 protein: CASSIYGGGPNEQFF. CDR3 nucleotide sequence: TGTGCCAGTAGTATTTACGGGGGGGGCCCGAATGAGCAGTTCTTC.

The chain couples TRBV3-1 (or the pseudogene TRBV3-2) to TRBJ2-5; D gene ambiguous. V lost 1 base and J lost 5, with 14 bases in between. Germline CDR1 is LGHDT and CDR2 is YNNKEL (reference sequence). This CDR3 spans 15 amino acids. The CDR3 region has the DNA TGTGCCAGCAGCCAAGGGGCATGGTCAACGGAGACCCAGTACTTC. Encoded protein: CASSQGAWSTETQYF.

V and J are TRBV6-4 and TRBJ1-6; D is ambiguous. This CDR3 has 13 residues. Per germline, CDR1 MRHNA and CDR2 SNTAGT. Deletions cut 2 bases from V and 7 bases from J, with 6 bases between. CDR3 sequence: CASSDRENSPLHF. Here the CDR3 DNA reads TGTGCCAGCAGTGACAGGGAGAATTCACCCCTCCACTTT.

The chain has TRBV2 and TRBJ1-1; weak D call: TRBD1 (6 bases). Germline values: CDR1 SNHLY, CDR2 FYNNEI. With 4 bases removed from V and 7 bases from J, the gap between germline ends came to 13 bases. The length of the CDR3 is 13 residues. Here the CDR3 reads CASSGMGGREAFF. The CDR3 DNA reads as TGTGCCAGCAGTGGAATGGGGGGGCGTGAAGCTTTCTTT.

The V gene is TRBV6-4, the J gene TRBJ2-7; TRBD2 agrees at 9 bases. CDR1 and CDR2 from the germline V gene are MRHNA and SNTAGT. The junction had 10 bases not matched to a gene; V was cut back by 8 bases and J by 2 bases. The CDR3 sequence is 15 residues long. CDR3 sequence (DNA): TGTGCCAGCTCCCAGTCGGCTAGCGGGACCTACGAGCAGTACTTC. This gives the protein CASSQSASGTYEQYF.

The rearrangement joins TRBV3-1 (or the pseudogene TRBV3-2) to TRBJ2-2, with D possibly TRBD2 on 5 matching bases. CDR1 and CDR2 from the germline V gene are LGHDT and YNNKEL (reference sequence). V dropped 7 bases and J dropped 4 bases, with 10 bases sitting between them. The CDR3 sequence is 13 residues long. The CDR3 sequence is CASNSAGTGELFF. The DNA of the CDR3 is TGTGCCAGCAACTCGGCGGGCACCGGGGAGCTGTTTTTT.

The gene calls are TRBV13 and TRBJ2-7; D possibly corresponds to TRBD1 (5 bases). V was trimmed by 0 bases and J by 3 bases, leaving 9 bases between them. The germline CDR1 and CDR2 sequences are PRHDT and FYEKMQ (reference sequence). The CDR3 length is 14 residues. CDR3 residues: CASSLGIGDYEQYV. The CDR3 nucleotides read TGTGCCAGCAGCTTAGGCATAGGGGACTACGAGCAGTACGTC.

This clone is a singleton in its sample. CDR3 DNA: TGTGCCAGCAGCTTAGTTGGGCGGGGGGGCCAAGATACGCAGTATTTT. It codes for CASSLVGRGGQDTQYF. The V call is TRBV7-2, the J call TRBJ2-3; 9 bases are shared with TRBD2. V lost 1 base, J lost 5 bases, and 7 bases stayed unmatched. Germline CDR1 and CDR2: SGHTA and FQGNSA. This CDR3 has 16 amino acids.

The chain carries TRBV10-3 and TRBJ1-1, with a possible D match to TRBD1 (5 bases). This CDR3 is 11 amino acids long. Germline loops: CDR1 ENHRY, CDR2 SYGVKD. The V end was cut by 6 bases, the J end by 9 bases, with 11 bases between. The CDR3 DNA reads TGTGCCATCAGACAGACAGACAAAGCTTTCTTT. Translated, it gives CAIRQTDKAFF.

The chain couples TRBV28 to TRBJ2-3, with 14 bases lining up with TRBD2. The CDR3 loop spans 16 amino acids. The germline V gene has CDR1 MDHEN and CDR2 SYDVKM. Trimming removed 2 bases from V and 6 bases from J; junction bases left unmatched: 4. The CDR3 region is CASSLQGLAGGDTQYF. DNA of the CDR3: TGTGCCAGCAGTTTACAAGGACTAGCGGGGGGCGATACGCAGTATTTT.

V and J are TRBV11-2 and TRBJ1-4, with TRBD1 identical over 8 bases. The V and J ends lost 5 bases and 5 bases, in that order; junction bases with no gene match: 4. Germline loops: CDR1 SGHAT, CDR2 FQNNGV. The CDR3 spans 14 residues. CDR3 nucleotide sequence: TGTGCCAGCAGCCCCAACAGGGGGAATGAAAAACTGTTTTTT. It translates to CASSPNRGNEKLFF.

The V call is TRBV5-4, the J call TRBJ2-1; 11 bases align to TRBD2. The junction had 6 bases not matched to a gene; V was cut back by 4 bases and J by 0 bases. The CDR3 spans 17 residues. Germline loops: CDR1 SGHNT, CDR2 YYREEE (reference sequence). The CDR3 region is CASSTGTSGFSYNEQFF. Written as DNA, the CDR3 is TGTGCCAGCAGCACCGGGACTAGCGGCTTCTCCTACAATGAGCAGTTCTTC. Supplemented by reference TRBV5-4 and TRBJ2-1, the full variable domain reads ETGVTQSPTHLIKTRGQQVTLRCSSQSGHNTVSWYQQALGQGPQFIFQYYREEENGRGNFPPRFSGLQFPNYSSELNVNALELDDSALYLCASSTGTSGFSYNEQFFGPGTRLTVL.

The J gene is TRBJ1-2, the V gene TRBV6-2 or TRBV6-3; 7 bases map to TRBD1. The CDR3 covers 15 residues. Germline V gene lookup returns CDR1 MNHEY and CDR2 SVGEGT. The ends lost 5 bases at V and 8 bases at J; junction bases unmatched: 14. CDR3 residues: CASSSPDRDTGGYTF. As DNA, the CDR3 is TGTGCCAGCAGTAGCCCCGACAGGGATACTGGGGGCTACACCTTC.

The sample holds one count of this clone. The chain carries TRBV9 and TRBJ1-5; unclear D gene. CDR1 is SGDLS and CDR2 is YYNGEE in the germline V gene. The V and J ends lost 0 bases and 7 bases respectively, with 8 bases between them. The CDR3 runs 13 residues. The CDR3 region is CASSVDDWQPQHF. DNA of the CDR3: TGTGCCAGCAGCGTAGATGACTGGCAGCCCCAGCATTTT.

The chain employs TRBV6-5 and TRBJ1-5, with unresolved D. Germline CDR1 and CDR2: MNHEY and SVGAGI. CDR3 size: 13 residues. V was cut by 6 bases and J by 9 bases, with 15 bases left in between. The DNA of the CDR3 is TGTGCCAGCAGGGCAGGTGATGGTCTGCCCCAGCATTTT. As protein: CASRAGDGLPQHF.

The CDR3 sequence: CASSQLTLDRSREAFF. As DNA, the CDR3 is TGCGCCAGCAGCCAATTGACCTTAGACAGGAGCCGTGAAGCTTTCTTT. The chain recombines TRBV4-1 with TRBJ1-1; D might be TRBD1 (6 bases). Deletions cut 2 bases from V and 7 bases from J, with 20 bases between. This CDR3 is built from 16 residues. Looked up from germline, CDR1 is MGHRA and CDR2 is YSYEKL.

The rearrangement joins TRBV11-3 to TRBJ2-1, with TRBD1 matching over 7 bases. V lost 5 bases to trimming and J lost 8 bases; unmatched junction nucleotides: 12. CDR1 is SGHNT, CDR2 YENEEA, per germline. This CDR3 has 15 amino acids. CDR3 coding DNA: TGTGCCAGCAGCCGGCGACAGGGTGTAGTTGATGAGCAGTTCTTC. Protein product: CASSRRQGVVDEQFF.

This chain uses TRBV27 with TRBJ1-5, with D possibly being TRBD1 (6 bases). The CDR3 runs 13 residues. Between the trimmed V and J ends, which lost 4 bases and 3 bases, there was a span of 7 bases. CDR1 and CDR2 (germline): MNHEY, SMNVEV (reference sequence). The CDR3 sequence is CASSYRVNQPQHF. In nucleotides, the CDR3 is TGTGCCAGCAGTTACAGGGTCAATCAGCCCCAGCATTTT.

This chain joins TRBV11-1 and TRBJ1-6; TRBD1 might be the D (5 bases). The length of the CDR3 is 15 residues. Germline V lookup: CDR1 SGHAT, CDR2 FQDESV (reference sequence). Trimming cost V 4 bases and J 9 bases, with 16 bases left between them. The chain's CDR3 is CASSSSQGFSSPLHF. The CDR3 DNA follows: TGTGCCAGCAGCTCCTCCCAGGGCTTTAGTTCACCCCTCCACTTT.

The rearrangement links TRBV11-2 to TRBJ1-6; D unclear. Germline V lookup: CDR1 SGHAT, CDR2 FQNNGV. The CDR3 is made up of 12 amino acids. The V and J ends lost 1 base and 14 bases respectively, with 9 bases between them. The DNA of the CDR3 is TGTGCCAGCAGCTTAGCGGGGAGGACCCTCCACTTT. Its protein product is CASSLAGRTLHF.

This chain links TRBV4-2 with TRBJ1-3; the D is unclear. Trimming stripped 4 bases from V and 3 bases from J, with 16 bases between. CDR1 is LGHNA, CDR2 YNFKEQ, per germline. The CDR3 has 16 amino acids. Written as DNA, the CDR3 is TGTGCCAGCAGCCCCTCTAGTAGTGAGGGTGGAAACACCATATATTTT. Its translation: CASSPSSSEGGNTIYF.

The chain links TRBV19 to TRBJ1-5; D not certain. Per the germline V gene, CDR1 is LNHDA and CDR2 is SQIVND (reference sequence). V dropped 7 bases and J dropped 3 bases, with 19 bases sitting between them. The CDR3 consists of 16 residues. The CDR3 region is CASTSDPRVPNQPQHF. In nucleotides, the CDR3 is TGTGCCAGTACCTCGGATCCCCGGGTTCCCAATCAGCCCCAGCATTTT. Filled out from reference TRBV19 and TRBJ1-5, the complete variable domain reads DGGITQSPKYLFRKEGQNVTLSCEQNLNHDAMYWYRQDPGQGLRLIYYSQIVNDFQKGDIAEGYSVSREKKESFPLTVTSAQKNPTAFYLCASTSDPRVPNQPQHFGDGTRLSIL.